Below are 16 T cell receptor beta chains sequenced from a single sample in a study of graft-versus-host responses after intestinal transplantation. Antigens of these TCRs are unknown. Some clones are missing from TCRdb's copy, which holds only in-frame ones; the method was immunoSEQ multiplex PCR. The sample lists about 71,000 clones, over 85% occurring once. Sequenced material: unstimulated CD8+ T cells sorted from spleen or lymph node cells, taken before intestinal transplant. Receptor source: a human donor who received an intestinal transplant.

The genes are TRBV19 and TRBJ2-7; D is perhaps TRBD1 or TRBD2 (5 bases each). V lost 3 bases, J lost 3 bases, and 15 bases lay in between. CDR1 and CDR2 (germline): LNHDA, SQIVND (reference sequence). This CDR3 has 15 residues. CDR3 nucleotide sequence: TGTGCCAGTAGTATTTTGGACGGGACGGGCTACGAGCAGTACTTC. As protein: CASSILDGTGYEQYF.

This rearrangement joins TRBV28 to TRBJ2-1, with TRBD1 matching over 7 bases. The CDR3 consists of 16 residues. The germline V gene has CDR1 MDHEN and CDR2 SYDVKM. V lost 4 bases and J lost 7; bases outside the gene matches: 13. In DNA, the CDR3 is TGTGCCAGCAGTTCAGCCGTGACAGGGTTGTGGAATGAGCAGTTCTTC. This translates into CASSSAVTGLWNEQFF.

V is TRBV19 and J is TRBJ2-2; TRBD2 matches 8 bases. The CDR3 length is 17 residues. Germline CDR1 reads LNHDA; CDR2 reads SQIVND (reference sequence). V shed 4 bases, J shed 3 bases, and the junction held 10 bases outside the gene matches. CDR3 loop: CASSTILSGMDTGELFF. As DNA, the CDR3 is TGTGCCAGTAGTACCATCCTTAGCGGGATGGACACCGGGGAGCTGTTTTTT.

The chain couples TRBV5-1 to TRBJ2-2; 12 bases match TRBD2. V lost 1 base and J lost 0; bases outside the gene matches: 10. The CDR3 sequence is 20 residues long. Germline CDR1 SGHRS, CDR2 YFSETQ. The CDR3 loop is CASSLRLAGGVFANTGELFF. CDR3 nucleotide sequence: TGCGCCAGCAGCTTGCGGCTAGCGGGAGGGGTTTTCGCGAACACCGGGGAGCTGTTTTTT.

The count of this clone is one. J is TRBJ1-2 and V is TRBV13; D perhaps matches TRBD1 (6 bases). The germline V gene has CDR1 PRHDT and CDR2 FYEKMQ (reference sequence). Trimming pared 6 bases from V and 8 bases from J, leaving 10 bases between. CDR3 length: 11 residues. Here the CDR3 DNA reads TGTGCCAGCAGTTCGCAGGGGGGCTACACCTTC. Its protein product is CASSSQGGYTF.

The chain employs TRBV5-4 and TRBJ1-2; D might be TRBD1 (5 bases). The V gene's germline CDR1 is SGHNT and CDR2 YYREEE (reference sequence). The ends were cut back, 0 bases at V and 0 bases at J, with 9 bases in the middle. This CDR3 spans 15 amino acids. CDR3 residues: CASSLDEGPNYGYTF. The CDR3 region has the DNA TGTGCCAGCAGCTTGGATGAGGGGCCTAACTATGGCTACACCTTC.

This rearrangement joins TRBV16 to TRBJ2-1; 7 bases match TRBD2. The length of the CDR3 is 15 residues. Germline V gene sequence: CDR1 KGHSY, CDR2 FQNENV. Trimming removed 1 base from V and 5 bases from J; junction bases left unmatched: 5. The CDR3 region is CASSQWAGENNEQFF. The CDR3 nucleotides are TGTGCCAGCAGCCAATGGGCGGGAGAAAACAATGAGCAGTTCTTC.

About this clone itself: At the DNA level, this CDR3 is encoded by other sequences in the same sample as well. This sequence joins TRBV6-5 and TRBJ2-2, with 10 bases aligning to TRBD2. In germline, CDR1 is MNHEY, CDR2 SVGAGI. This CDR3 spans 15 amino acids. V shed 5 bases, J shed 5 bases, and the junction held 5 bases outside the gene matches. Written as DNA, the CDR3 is TGTGCCAGCAGTCACACTAGCGGGAAAACCGGGGAGCTGTTTTTT. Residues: CASSHTSGKTGELFF.

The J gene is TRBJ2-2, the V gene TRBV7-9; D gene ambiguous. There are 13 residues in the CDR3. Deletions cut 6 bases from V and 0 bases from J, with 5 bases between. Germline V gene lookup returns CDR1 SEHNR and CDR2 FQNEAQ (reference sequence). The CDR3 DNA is TGTGCCAGCAGTATGGCGAACACCGGGGAGCTGTTTTTT. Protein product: CASSMANTGELFF.

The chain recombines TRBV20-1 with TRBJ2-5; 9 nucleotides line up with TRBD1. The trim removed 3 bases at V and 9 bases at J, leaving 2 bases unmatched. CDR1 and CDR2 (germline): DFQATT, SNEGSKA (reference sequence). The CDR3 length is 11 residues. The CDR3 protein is CSASGDRAQYF. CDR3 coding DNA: TGCAGTGCTAGCGGGGACAGGGCCCAGTACTTC.

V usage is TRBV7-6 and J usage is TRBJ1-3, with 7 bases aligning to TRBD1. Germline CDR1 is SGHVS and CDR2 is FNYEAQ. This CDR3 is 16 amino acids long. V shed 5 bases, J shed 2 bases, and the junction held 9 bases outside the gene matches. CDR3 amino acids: CASSPGQDNAGNTIYF. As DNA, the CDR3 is TGTGCCAGCAGCCCCGGACAGGACAATGCTGGAAACACCATATATTTT.

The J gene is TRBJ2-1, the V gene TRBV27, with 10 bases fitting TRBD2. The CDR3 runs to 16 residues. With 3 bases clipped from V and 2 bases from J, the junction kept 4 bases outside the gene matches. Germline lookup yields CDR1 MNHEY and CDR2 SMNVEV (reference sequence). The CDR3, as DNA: TGTGCCAGCAGTTTCACAACTAGCGGGGCCTACAATGAGCAGTTCTTC. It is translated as CASSFTTSGAYNEQFF.

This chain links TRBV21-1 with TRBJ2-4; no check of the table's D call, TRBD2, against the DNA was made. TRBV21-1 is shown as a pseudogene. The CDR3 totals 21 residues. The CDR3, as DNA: TGTGCCAGCAGCAAAAGTCGACTAGCGGGAGTTAAGTCACTAGCCAAAAACATTCAGTACTTC. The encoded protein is CASSKSRLAGVKSLAKNIQYF.

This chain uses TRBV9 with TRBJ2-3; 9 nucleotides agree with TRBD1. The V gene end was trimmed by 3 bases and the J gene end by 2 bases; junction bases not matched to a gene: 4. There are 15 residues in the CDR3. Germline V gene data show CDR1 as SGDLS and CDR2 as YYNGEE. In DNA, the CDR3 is TGTGCCAGCAGCGGACAGGGGGATTTCACAGATACGCAGTATTTT. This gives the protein CASSGQGDFTDTQYF.

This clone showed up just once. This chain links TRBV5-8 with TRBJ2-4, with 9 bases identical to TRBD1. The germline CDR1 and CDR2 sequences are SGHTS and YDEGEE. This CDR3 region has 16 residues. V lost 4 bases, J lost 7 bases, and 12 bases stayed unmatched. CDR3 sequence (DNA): TGTGCCAGCAGCGACGCCGGGACAGGGATTGGTAACATTCAGTACTTC. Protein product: CASSDAGTGIGNIQYF.

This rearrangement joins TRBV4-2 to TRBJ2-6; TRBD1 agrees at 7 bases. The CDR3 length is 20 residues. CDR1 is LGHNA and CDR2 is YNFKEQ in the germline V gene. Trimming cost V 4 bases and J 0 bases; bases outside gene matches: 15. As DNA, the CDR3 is TGTGCCAGCAGCCGGGAACGCCGGGACAGCGATTACTCTGGGGCCAACGTCCTGACTTTC. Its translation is CASSRERRDSDYSGANVLTF.